The 9 T cell receptor beta chains reported below all come from one sample, sequenced in a study of identical twins. TCRdb reanalysed the 5' RACE reads using MiXCR and keeps one entry per CDR3 protein. The sample has about 570,000 distinct CDR3 sequences; 9.5% to 10% are singletons. These data were also filed under a second study, of yellow fever vaccine responses in identical twins.

The sample consisted of PBMCs. The receptor source for this set is a young woman in good health.

V is TRBV30 and J is TRBJ2-3; D is possibly TRBD1 (6 bases). The germline gives CDR1 GTSNPN, CDR2 SVGIG (reference sequence). The CDR3 is 15 amino acids. Deletions cut 4 bases from V and 3 bases from J, with 17 bases between. The CDR3 nucleotides are TGTGCCTGGAATTATCACAGGGAACTAACAGATACGCAGTATTTT. Translating gives CAWNYHRELTDTQYF.

The rearrangement joins TRBV6-1 to TRBJ2-3, with a possible D match to TRBD2 (5 bases). Germline lookup yields CDR1 MNHNS and CDR2 SASEGT. V lost 0 bases and J 10 bases, leaving 8 bases between the germline ends. The CDR3 consists of 12 residues. CDR3 sequence: CASSEADSAQYF. In nucleotides, the CDR3 is TGTGCCAGCAGTGAAGCGGACTCGGCGCAGTATTTT.

This clonotype was seen ten or more times. This chain links TRBV29-1 with TRBJ2-7; 7 positions agree with TRBD1. The junction had 3 bases not matched to a gene; V was cut back by 4 bases and J by 0 bases. CDR1 SQVTM and CDR2 ANQGSEA come from the germline V gene. The CDR3 consists of 13 residues. The CDR3 sequence: CSVVRDSSYEQYF. The DNA for the CDR3 is TGCAGCGTTGTAAGGGACAGCTCCTACGAGCAGTACTTC.

The rearrangement links TRBV20-1 to TRBJ1-2; no firm D call. The CDR3 runs to 14 residues. Trimming cost V 1 base and J 7 bases, with 16 bases left between them. CDR1 is DFQATT, CDR2 SNEGSKA, per germline (reference sequence). The CDR3 nucleotides read TGCAGTGCTAGAGGCCTCCCAGGAGTGGGTGGCTACACCTTC. It is translated as CSARGLPGVGGYTF.

The chain carries TRBV7-2 and TRBJ2-7; maybe TRBD2 (7 bases). This CDR3 is 17 amino acids long. Trimming stripped 1 base from V and 2 bases from J, with 18 bases between. In germline, CDR1 is SGHTA, CDR2 FQGNSA. The DNA for the CDR3 is TGTGCCAGCAGCTTAGTGGGCGGGGGCCCCGTCCCCTACGAGCAGTACTTC. It encodes CASSLVGGGPVPYEQYF. Drawing the rest from reference TRBV7-2 and TRBJ2-7, the complete variable domain is GAGVSQSPSNKVTEKGKDVELRCDPISGHTALYWYRQSLGQGLEFLIYFQGNSAPDKSGLPSDRFSAERTGGSVSTLTIQRTQQEDSAVYLCASSLVGGGPVPYEQYFGPGTRLTVT.

The sample holds a few counts of this clonotype. The gene calls are TRBV6-2 or TRBV6-3 and TRBJ2-3; 7 nucleotides align to TRBD1. Germline CDR1 reads MNHEY; CDR2 reads SVGEGT. CDR3 size: 16 residues. After removal of 4 bases from V and 1 base from J, the junction contained 8 bases not matched to a gene. CDR3 nucleotide sequence: TGTGCCAGCAGTTTCGAGGACAGGACGGGCACAGATACGCAGTATTTT. Its translation: CASSFEDRTGTDTQYF.

In this sample, this clonotype turned up many times. This chain links TRBV3-1 with TRBJ1-2, with unresolved D. CDR3 size: 15 residues. The V and J ends lost 1 base and 2 bases respectively, with 11 bases between them. Germline CDR1 is LGHDT and CDR2 is YNNKEL (reference sequence). CDR3: CASSQVASQNYGYTF. The DNA of the CDR3 is TGTGCCAGCAGCCAAGTCGCTTCGCAGAACTATGGCTACACCTTC.

A word on this clonotype: This sequence may be a read error, since a much larger clone differs from it by one base. The CDR3 DNA reads as TGCGGCGCCCCAACTAGTGAATCCTACAATGAGCAGTTCTTC. Translation gives CGAPTSESYNEQFF. V is TRBV29-1 and J is TRBJ2-1; tentative D call: TRBD2 (5 bases). Germline V gene data show CDR1 as SQVTM and CDR2 as ANQGSEA. The CDR3 has 14 residues.

CDR3 sequence (DNA): TGTGCCAGCAGTTACTCTGCGTATGGGGACTACAATGAGCAGTTCTTC. Protein: CASSYSAYGDYNEQFF. The genes are TRBV6-5 and TRBJ2-1; no clear D gene. Germline V gene sequence: CDR1 MNHEY, CDR2 SVGAGI. CDR3 size: 16 residues. V was shortened by 0 bases and J by 3 bases, with 12 bases between the two germline ends.